Below are 15 T cell receptor beta chains sequenced from a single sample in a study of blood T cell repertoires in COVID-19. Profiled with immunoSEQ multiplex PCR; TCRdb holds only in-frame clones, not every one. This sample carries around 270,000 clones, about 88% of them seen once, and the ten largest clones take about 2.1%. Sample: peripheral blood. Receptors were obtained from a man aged 30-40 years with active or convalescent COVID-19.

The rearrangement joins TRBV4-3 to TRBJ1-1, with 8 bases matching TRBD1. Germline CDR1 is LGHNA and CDR2 is YSLEER. With 0 bases clipped from V and 4 bases from J, the junction kept 10 bases outside the gene matches. The CDR3 is made up of 17 amino acids. This chain's CDR3 is CASSQERPGGLTTEAFF. The CDR3 bases are TGCGCCAGCAGCCAAGAGAGGCCAGGGGGCCTGACCACTGAAGCTTTCTTT.

The J gene is TRBJ2-2, the V gene TRBV5-8, with a tentative D call TRBD2 (5 bases). CDR3 length: 16 amino acids. Germline V gene sequence: CDR1 SGHTS, CDR2 YDEGEE. V was clipped by 4 bases and J by 5 bases, with 18 bases between them. The DNA of the CDR3 is TGTGCCAGCAGCCCCCTCTCTGGTCCGGGGACCGGGGAGCTGTTTTTT. Its protein product is CASSPLSGPGTGELFF.

The chain combines TRBV5-1 with TRBJ2-1, with a tentative D call TRBD1 (8 bases). Between the trimmed V and J ends, which lost 3 bases and 14 bases, there was a span of 15 bases. The CDR3 covers 12 residues. Germline CDR1 and CDR2: SGHRS and YFSETQ. The CDR3 spells CASSSRTGREFF. CDR3 DNA sequence: TGCGCCAGCAGCTCCCGGACAGGGAGGGAGTTCTTC.

The V and J genes are TRBV27 and TRBJ1-2; D remains unclear. The CDR3 covers 14 residues. The V and J ends lost 6 bases and 3 bases respectively, with 14 bases between them. Germline V CDR1 and CDR2: MNHEY, SMNVEV (reference sequence). The CDR3 DNA is TGTGCCAGCAGAACCTTCGAGGGCGACTATGGCTACACCTTC. Protein: CASRTFEGDYGYTF.

The gene calls are TRBV6-5 and TRBJ2-7; perhaps TRBD2 as D (5 bases). The V gene's germline CDR1 is MNHEY and CDR2 SVGAGI. The V end was cut by 8 bases, the J end by 7 bases, with 12 bases between. The CDR3 is 11 amino acids. In DNA, the CDR3 is TGTGCCAGCCGGGGAGTTGGGGAGCAGTACTTC. Its translation is CASRGVGEQYF.

The chain uses TRBV4-1 and TRBJ1-1; D remains ambiguous. Between the trimmed V and J ends, which lost 1 base and 1 base, there was a span of 10 bases. The germline V gene encodes CDR1 MGHRA and CDR2 YSYEKL. This CDR3 spans 15 amino acids. CDR3 sequence reads: CASSQGEGGNTEAFF. In DNA, the CDR3 is TGCGCCAGCAGCCAAGGAGAGGGCGGGAACACTGAAGCTTTCTTT.

This clone has just one count. The rearrangement uses TRBV5-1 and TRBJ2-5; the match to TRBD2 covers 8 bases. The CDR3 is made up of 15 amino acids. Germline CDR1 is SGHRS and CDR2 is YFSETQ. V was pared by 0 bases and J by 5 bases, with 6 bases of the junction left unmatched. The CDR3 sequence is CASSLAPGGEETQYF. The CDR3 bases are TGCGCCAGCAGCTTGGCCCCGGGGGGGGAGGAGACCCAGTACTTC.

The CDR3 reads CASSYDQGETQYF. CDR3 sequence (DNA): TGTGCCAGCAGTTACGACCAGGGGGAGACCCAGTACTTC. The V and J genes are TRBV12-3 or TRBV12-4 and TRBJ2-5; D possibly corresponds to TRBD1 (6 bases). This CDR3 is built from 13 residues. V dropped 4 bases and J dropped 5 bases, with 11 bases sitting between them.

V usage is TRBV18 and J usage is TRBJ2-2; possibly TRBD1 for D (6 bases). V lost 2 bases and J 4 bases, leaving 17 bases between the germline ends. Germline V gene data show CDR1 as KGHSH and CDR2 as LQKENI. This CDR3 contains 17 residues. This CDR3 is CASSPSFSMGATGELFF. CDR3 DNA sequence: TGTGCCAGCTCACCATCCTTTTCGATGGGGGCCACCGGGGAGCTGTTTTTT.

The CDR3 nucleotides are TGTGCCAGCAGTCCCGAGTGGACAGAACCGTTCCTTTACGAGCAGTACTTC. Protein product: CASSPEWTEPFLYEQYF. The rearrangement links TRBV6-6 to TRBJ2-7, with D possibly TRBD1 on 6 matching bases. Trimming stripped 5 bases from V and 4 bases from J, with 24 bases between. CDR3 size: 17 residues. The V gene's germline CDR1 is MNHNY and CDR2 SVGAGI (reference sequence).

The chain has TRBV12-3 or TRBV12-4 and TRBJ1-6; D not resolved. The V end lost 6 bases, the J end lost 9 bases, and 9 bases lay between the germline ends. The CDR3 extends over 12 amino acids. CDR3 nucleotide sequence: TGTGCCAGCAGAGTTTACATTTCACCCCTCCACTTT. Residues: CASRVYISPLHF.

The rearrangement joins TRBV11-2 to TRBJ2-1; perhaps TRBD1 as D (6 bases). Germline values: CDR1 SGHAT, CDR2 FQNNGV. The V end was cut by 5 bases, the J end by 7 bases, with 9 bases between. The CDR3 is 12 amino acids. CDR3 DNA: TGTGCCAGCAGCCACGACAGGAATGAGCAGTTCTTC. The encoded protein is CASSHDRNEQFF. The full variable domain, with the rest looked up from reference TRBV11-2 and TRBJ2-1, is EAGVAQSPRYKIIEKRQSVAFWCNPISGHATLYWYQQILGQGPKLLIQFQNNGVVDDSQLPKDRFSAERLKGVDSTLKIQPAKLEDSAVYLCASSHDRNEQFFGPGTRLTVL.

The chain combines TRBV2 with TRBJ1-2, with TRBD1 matching 7 bases. V lost 6 bases, J lost 6 bases, and 7 bases stayed unmatched. CDR1 is SNHLY, CDR2 FYNNEI, per germline. This CDR3 spans 13 amino acids. The CDR3 region is CASRQGVEDGYTF. The CDR3 DNA sequence: TGTGCCAGCAGGCAGGGGGTCGAAGATGGCTACACCTTC. Based on the CDR3 plus reference TRBV2 and TRBJ1-2, the full variable domain is EPEVTQTPSHQVTQMGQEVILRCVPISNHLYFYWYRQILGQKVEFLVSFYNNEISEKSEIFDDQFSVERPDGSNFTLKIRSTKLEDSAMYFCASRQGVEDGYTFGSGTRLTVV.

The rearrangement uses TRBV30 and TRBJ1-2, with D hard to call. This CDR3 region has 10 residues. V lost 4 bases and J 8 bases, leaving 8 bases between the germline ends. The germline CDR1 and CDR2 sequences are GTSNPN and SVGIG (reference sequence). The CDR3 DNA sequence: TGTGCCTGGAAGGAGGCCGGCTACACCTTC. It translates to CAWKEAGYTF.

The V and J genes are TRBV4-1 and TRBJ1-2; no clear D gene. Germline V lookup: CDR1 MGHRA, CDR2 YSYEKL. The CDR3 contains 14 residues. V was clipped by 4 bases and J by 1 base, with 10 bases between them. The CDR3 protein is CASSRREDNYGYTF. For the CDR3, the DNA is TGCGCCAGCAGCCGCCGGGAGGATAACTATGGCTACACCTTC.